This TCR beta chain was identified in a study of T cells after yellow fever vaccination. Study-wide background: Preparing low-cell-number fractions relied on SMART-Seq v4 Ultra Low Input.

This clonotype appeared many times. No antigen is known for it. Findings of the study overall: At around 95% for CD4 and about 87% for CD8, most primary-vaccination clones showed up again after the booster. FACS-sorted repertoires could harbor abundant contaminating bulk-population clonotypes.

This CDR3 region has 12 residues. Germline V gene data show CDR1 as KGHSH and CDR2 as LQKENI. Trimming removed 4 bases at V and 5 bases at J, with 9 bases between. Generation of TCR cDNA used 5'RACE template switching (which added a universal primer site and UMIs). In TCRdb, the 5' RACE reads were re-called with MiXCR into one record per CDR3 protein. The sample yields about 310,000 distinct CDR3 sequences, roughly 3.5% seen once. This material consisted of PBMCs, taken on the day of the yellow fever booster vaccination. The TCR comes from a man aged 18 to 35 who received the YFV17D yellow fever vaccine. The rearrangement joins TRBV18 to TRBJ2-7; D is unclear. The CDR3 is CASSLGSHEQYF. In DNA form, the CDR3 reads TGTGCCAGCTCACTCGGGTCCCACGAGCAGTACTTC.